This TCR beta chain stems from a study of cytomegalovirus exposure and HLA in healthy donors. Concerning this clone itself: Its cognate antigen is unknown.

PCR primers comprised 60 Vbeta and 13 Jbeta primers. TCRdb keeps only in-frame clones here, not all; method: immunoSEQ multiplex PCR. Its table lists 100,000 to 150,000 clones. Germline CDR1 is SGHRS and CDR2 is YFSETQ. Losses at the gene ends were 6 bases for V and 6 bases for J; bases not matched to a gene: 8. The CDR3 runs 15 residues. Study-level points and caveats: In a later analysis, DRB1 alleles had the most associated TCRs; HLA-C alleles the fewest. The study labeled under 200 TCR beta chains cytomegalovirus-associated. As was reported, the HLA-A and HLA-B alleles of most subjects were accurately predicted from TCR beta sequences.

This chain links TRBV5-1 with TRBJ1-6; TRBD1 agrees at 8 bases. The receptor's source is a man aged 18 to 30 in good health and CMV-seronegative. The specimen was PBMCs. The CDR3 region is CASNHEGQVNSPLHF. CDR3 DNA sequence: TGCGCCAGCAACCACGAGGGACAGGTTAATTCACCCCTCCACTTT.